This TCR beta chain originates from a study of regulatory T cells in long-lasting Graves disease. Sequencing libraries for TCR beta were prepared with iRepertoire HTBI primers and Arm-PCR of CDR3 regions. Under the authors' procedure: Around 59 TRBV and 11 to 15 TRBJ segments were identified across samples. Using its own MiXCR run on the multiplex PCR reads, TCRdb lists one record per CDR3 protein. The V and J calls shown here were made by TCRdb, not taken from the authors' results. The sample records about 380,000 distinct CDR3 sequences, around 15% being singletons. Notes on this clonotype: Antigen specificity is unknown.

Germline CDR1 SGDLS, CDR2 YYNGEE. Trimming removed 1 base at V and 3 bases at J, with 14 bases between. CDR3 length: 15 amino acids. The sample's time point: newly diagnosed GD, antithyroid drugs for less than 3 months. Scientists built the TCR library using RNA that was extracted from PBMCs. Staff took about 9 milliliters of peripheral blood and put it into EDTA tubes. The study, taken as a whole, reports: TRBV28, TRBJ1-2 and TRBJ2-5 emerged as the favored segments in persistent disease. New patients shared roughly 1,000 public clonotypes, fewer than the 2,500 to 3,500 shared by persistent patients.

Sequenced here: peripheral blood mononuclear cells (PBMCs), sampled at new diagnosis, from a patient treated with antithyroid drugs. The chain has TRBV9 and TRBJ2-7; D assignment may be TRBD1 or TRBD2 (5 bases each). The clonotype was recovered from a female donor with Graves disease. The CDR3 sequence is CASSVFGTAGYEQYF. CDR3 nucleotide sequence: TGTGCCAGCAGCGTATTTGGGACGGCGGGCTACGAGCAGTACTTC.